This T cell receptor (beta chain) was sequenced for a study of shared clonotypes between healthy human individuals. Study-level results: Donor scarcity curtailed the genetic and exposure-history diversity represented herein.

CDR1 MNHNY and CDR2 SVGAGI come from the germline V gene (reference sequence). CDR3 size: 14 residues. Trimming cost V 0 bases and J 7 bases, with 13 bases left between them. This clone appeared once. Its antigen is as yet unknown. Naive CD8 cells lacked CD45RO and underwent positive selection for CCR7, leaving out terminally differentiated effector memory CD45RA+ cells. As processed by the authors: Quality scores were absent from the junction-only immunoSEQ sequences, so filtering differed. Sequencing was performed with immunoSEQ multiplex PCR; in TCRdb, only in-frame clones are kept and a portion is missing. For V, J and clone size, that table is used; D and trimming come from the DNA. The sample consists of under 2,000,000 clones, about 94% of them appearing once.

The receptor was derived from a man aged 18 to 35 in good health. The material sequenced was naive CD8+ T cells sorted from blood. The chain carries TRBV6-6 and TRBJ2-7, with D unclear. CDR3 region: CASSYSDPSREQYF. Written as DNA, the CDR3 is TGTGCCAGCAGTTACTCCGACCCGTCTAGGGAGCAGTACTTC.